What follows is one T cell receptor (beta chain) and its context. Its matching antigen is unknown. The source of the sample is a study of beta chain features in type 1 diabetes. All of the isolated RNA was reverse transcribed, so expressed TCRB transcripts were sequenced. Only in-frame clones appear in the TCRdb table, and some are missing; sequencing was by immunoSEQ multiplex PCR. The sample has about 410,000 clones, over 11% seen once; the top ten hold 0.035% to 0.04%. Study-level points and caveats: More deletions and fewer insertions at VDJ junctions were seen in type 1 diabetes patients.

Every donor had blood drawn once into heparin, approximately 120 mL on average. The clonotype was recovered from a man younger than 40 in good health. Sequenced: naive CD4+ T cells from blood.

Here the CDR3 reads CASSPSSGANVLTF. The CDR3 DNA reads as TGTGCCAGCAGCCCGAGCTCTGGGGCCAACGTCCTGACTTTC. This chain uses TRBV5-6 with TRBJ2-6; no reliable D call. Germline CDR1 is SGHDT and CDR2 is YYEEEE. The ends were cut back, 4 bases at V and 0 bases at J, with 5 bases in the middle. The CDR3 has 14 amino acids.